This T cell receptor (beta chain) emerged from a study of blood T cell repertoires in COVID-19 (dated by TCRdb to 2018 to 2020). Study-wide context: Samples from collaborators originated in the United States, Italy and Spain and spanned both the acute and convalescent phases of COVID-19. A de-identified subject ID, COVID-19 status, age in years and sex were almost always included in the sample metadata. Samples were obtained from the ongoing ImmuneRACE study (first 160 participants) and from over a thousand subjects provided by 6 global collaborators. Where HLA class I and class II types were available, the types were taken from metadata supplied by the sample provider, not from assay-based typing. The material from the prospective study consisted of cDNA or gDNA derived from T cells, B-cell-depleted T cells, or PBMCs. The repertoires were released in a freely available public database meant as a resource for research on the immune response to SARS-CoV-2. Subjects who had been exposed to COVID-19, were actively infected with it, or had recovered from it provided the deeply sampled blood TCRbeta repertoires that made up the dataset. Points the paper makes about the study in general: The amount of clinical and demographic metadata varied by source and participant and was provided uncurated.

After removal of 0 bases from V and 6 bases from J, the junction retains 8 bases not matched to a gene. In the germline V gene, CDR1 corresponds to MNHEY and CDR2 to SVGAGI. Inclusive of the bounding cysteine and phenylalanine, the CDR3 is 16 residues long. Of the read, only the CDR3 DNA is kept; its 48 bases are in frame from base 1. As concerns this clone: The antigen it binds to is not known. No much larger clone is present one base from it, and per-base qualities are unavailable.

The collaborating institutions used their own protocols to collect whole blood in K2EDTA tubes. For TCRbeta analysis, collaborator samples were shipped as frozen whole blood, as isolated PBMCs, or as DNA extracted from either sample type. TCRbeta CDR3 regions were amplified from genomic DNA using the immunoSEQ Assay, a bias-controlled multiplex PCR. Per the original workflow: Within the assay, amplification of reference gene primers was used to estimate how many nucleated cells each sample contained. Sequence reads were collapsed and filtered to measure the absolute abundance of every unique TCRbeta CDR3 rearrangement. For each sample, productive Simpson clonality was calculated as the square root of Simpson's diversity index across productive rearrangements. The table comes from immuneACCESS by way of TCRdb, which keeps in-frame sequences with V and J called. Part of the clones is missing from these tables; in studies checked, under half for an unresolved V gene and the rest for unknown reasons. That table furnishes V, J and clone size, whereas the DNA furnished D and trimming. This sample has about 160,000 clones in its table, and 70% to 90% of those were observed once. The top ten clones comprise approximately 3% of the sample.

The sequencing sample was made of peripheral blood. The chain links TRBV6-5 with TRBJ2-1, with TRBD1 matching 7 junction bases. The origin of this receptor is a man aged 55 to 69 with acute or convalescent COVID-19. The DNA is TGTGCCAGCAGTTACTCTTTCGGACAGGCTCTCAATGAGCAGTTCTTC. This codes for CASSYSFGQALNEQFF.